This TCR beta chain was captured in a study of regulatory T cells in long-lasting Graves disease. Study-level points and caveats: TRBV28, TRBJ1-2 and TRBJ2-5 were segments that persistent disease favored. The work looked only at peripheral blood and did not look at thyroid tissue.

Trimming at V came to 9 bases and at J to 3 bases, leaving 6 bases not matched to a gene. The CDR3 consists of 14 residues. Germline CDR1 SNHLY, CDR2 FYNNEI. This clonotype has a count of ten or more. The target antigen is unknown. The time point here: persistent/refractory GD, antithyroid drugs over 5 years with positive TRAb. The TCR library was made from RNA that had been extracted from PBMCs in TRIzol. According to the study, TCR beta libraries were built with iRepertoire HTBI primers and CDR3-region Arm-PCR. TCRdb independently ran MiXCR on the multiplex PCR reads; one entry per CDR3 protein. Of about 660,000 distinct CDR3 sequences listed, 25% to 35% are singletons.

Sequences were derived from peripheral blood mononuclear cells (PBMCs), sampled when the disease was refractory, from a patient treated with antithyroid drugs. This chain joins TRBV2 and TRBJ1-4; 8 bases map to TRBD1. The sequence was collected from a female donor with Graves disease. This chain's CDR3 is CASKTGGANEKLFF. The CDR3 DNA sequence: TGTGCCAGTAAAACAGGGGGTGCTAATGAAAAACTGTTTTTT.